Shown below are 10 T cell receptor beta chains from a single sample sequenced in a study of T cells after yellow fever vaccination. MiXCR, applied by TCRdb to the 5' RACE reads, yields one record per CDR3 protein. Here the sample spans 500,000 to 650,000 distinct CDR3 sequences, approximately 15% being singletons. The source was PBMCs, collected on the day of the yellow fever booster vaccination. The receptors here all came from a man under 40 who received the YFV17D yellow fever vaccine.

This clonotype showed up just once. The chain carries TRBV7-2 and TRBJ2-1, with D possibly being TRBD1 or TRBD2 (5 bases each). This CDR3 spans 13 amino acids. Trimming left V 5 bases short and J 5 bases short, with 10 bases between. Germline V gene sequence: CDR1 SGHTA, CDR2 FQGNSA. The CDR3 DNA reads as TGTGCCAGCAGCCAGGGACCCCACAATGAGCAGTTCTTC. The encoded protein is CASSQGPHNEQFF.

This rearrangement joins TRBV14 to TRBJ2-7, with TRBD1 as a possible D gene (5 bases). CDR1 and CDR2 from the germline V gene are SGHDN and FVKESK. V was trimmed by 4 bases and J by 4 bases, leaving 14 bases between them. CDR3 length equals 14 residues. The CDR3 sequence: CASSLLPGQYEQYF. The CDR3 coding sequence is TGTGCCAGCAGCCTACTCCCTGGACAATACGAGCAGTACTTC.

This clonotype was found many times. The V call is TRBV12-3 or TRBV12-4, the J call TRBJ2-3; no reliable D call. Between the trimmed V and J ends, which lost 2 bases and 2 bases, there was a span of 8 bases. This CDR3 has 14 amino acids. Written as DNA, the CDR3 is TGTGCCAGCAGTTTATACGGAGTCACAGATACGCAGTATTTT. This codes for CASSLYGVTDTQYF.

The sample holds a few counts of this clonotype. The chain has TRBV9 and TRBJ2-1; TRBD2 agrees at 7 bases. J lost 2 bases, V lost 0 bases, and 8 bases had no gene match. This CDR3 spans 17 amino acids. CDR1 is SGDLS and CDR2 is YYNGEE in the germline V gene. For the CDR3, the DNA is TGTGCCAGCAGCGTAGATAGTACTAGCGCGACCTACAATGAGCAGTTCTTC. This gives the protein CASSVDSTSATYNEQFF.

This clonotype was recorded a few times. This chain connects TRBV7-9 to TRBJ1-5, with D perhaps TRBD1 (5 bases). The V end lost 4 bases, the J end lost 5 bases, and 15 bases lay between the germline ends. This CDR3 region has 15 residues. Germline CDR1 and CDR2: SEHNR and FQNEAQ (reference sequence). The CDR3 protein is CASSSQEPTDQPQHF. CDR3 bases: TGTGCCAGCAGCTCACAGGAGCCGACGGATCAGCCCCAGCATTTT.

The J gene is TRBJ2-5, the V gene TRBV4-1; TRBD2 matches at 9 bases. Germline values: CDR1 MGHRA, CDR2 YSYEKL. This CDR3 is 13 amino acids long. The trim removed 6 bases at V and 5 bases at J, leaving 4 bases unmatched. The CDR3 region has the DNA TGCGCCAGCAGTAGACTAGCGGCGGAGACCCAGTACTTC. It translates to CASSRLAAETQYF.

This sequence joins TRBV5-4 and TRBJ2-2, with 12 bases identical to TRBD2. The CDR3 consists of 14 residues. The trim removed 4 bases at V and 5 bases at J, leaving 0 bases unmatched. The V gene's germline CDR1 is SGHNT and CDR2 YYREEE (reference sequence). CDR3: CASSGLAGTGELFF. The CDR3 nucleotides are TGTGCCAGCAGCGGACTAGCGGGAACCGGGGAGCTGTTTTTT.

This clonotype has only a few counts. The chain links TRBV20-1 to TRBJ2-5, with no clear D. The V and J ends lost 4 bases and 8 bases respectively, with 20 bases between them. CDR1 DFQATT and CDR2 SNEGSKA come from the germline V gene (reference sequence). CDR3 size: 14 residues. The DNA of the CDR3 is TGCAGTGCTATCGCCGCAGACCAGCTTGAAACCCAGTACTTC. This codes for CSAIAADQLETQYF.

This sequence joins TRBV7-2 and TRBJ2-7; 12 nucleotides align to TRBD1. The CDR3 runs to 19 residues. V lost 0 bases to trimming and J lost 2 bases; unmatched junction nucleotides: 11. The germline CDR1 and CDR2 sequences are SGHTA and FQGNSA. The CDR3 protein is CASSLAGTGGFSSAYEQYF. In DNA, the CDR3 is TGTGCCAGCAGCTTAGCGGGGACAGGGGGCTTCTCTAGCGCCTACGAGCAGTACTTC.

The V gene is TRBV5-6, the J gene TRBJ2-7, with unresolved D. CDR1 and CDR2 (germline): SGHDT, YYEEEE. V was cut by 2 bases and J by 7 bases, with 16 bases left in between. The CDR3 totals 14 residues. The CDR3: CASSLRRRLEEQYF. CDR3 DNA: TGTGCCAGCAGCTTACGGCGACGTTTAGAAGAGCAGTACTTC.